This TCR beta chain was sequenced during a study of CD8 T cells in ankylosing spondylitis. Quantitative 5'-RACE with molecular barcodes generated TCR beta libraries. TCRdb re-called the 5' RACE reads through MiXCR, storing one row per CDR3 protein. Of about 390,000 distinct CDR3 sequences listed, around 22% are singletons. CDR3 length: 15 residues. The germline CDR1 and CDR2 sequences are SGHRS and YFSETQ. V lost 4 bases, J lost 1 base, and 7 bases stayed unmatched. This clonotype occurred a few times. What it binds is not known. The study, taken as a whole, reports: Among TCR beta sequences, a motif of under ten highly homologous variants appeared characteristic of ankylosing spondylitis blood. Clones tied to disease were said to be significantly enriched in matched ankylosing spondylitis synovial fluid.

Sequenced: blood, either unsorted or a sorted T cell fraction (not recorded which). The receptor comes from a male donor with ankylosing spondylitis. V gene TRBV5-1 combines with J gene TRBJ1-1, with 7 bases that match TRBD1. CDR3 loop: CASSEGGGSNTEAFF. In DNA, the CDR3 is TGCGCCAGCAGCGAAGGGGGCGGTTCGAACACTGAAGCTTTCTTT.